Presented here are 2 T cell receptor beta chains from one specimen sequenced in a study of CD8 T cells in Susac syndrome. It was with random hexamers that about 0.45 to 1 ug RNA was reverse transcribed. TCRdb called the immunoSEQ multiplex PCR reads again in MiXCR, with one record for every CDR3 protein. The sample carries around 270,000 distinct CDR3 sequences, about nine tenths recorded once. Sequenced: CD8+ T cells from PBMCs. The source of these receptors is a human donor with multiple sclerosis.

V usage is TRBV21-1 and J usage is TRBJ2-1; the table's D call TRBD1 went unverified against the DNA. TRBV21-1 is a listed pseudogene. This CDR3 is built from 19 residues. The DNA of the CDR3 is TGTGCCAGCAGCAACCCGGACAGGGTAGGACACGAGCCCCATCATGAGCAGTTCTTC. Translated, it gives CASSNPDRVGHEPHHEQFF.

The rearrangement joins TRBV10-3 to TRBJ1-2; no clear D gene. The V gene lost 3 bases and the J gene lost 2 bases, with 10 bases spanning the gap. There are 14 residues in the CDR3. Germline V gene sequence: CDR1 ENHRY, CDR2 SYGVKD. As DNA, the CDR3 is TGTGCCATCAGTGAATTCACCGGGAACTATGGCTACACCTTC. The encoded protein is CAISEFTGNYGYTF.